Following are 14 T cell receptor beta chains from one sample sequenced in a study of blood T cell repertoires in COVID-19. Data came from immunoSEQ multiplex PCR; TCRdb stores just in-frame clones and leaves some out. Counted here are some 80,000 clones, 65% to 90% occurring once; the ten biggest clones make up 20% to 25%. Specimen: peripheral blood. These receptors all stem from a woman aged 45-65 years with acute or convalescent COVID-19.

The chain couples TRBV5-6 to TRBJ1-4; TRBD1 might be the D (6 bases). The CDR3 extends over 15 amino acids. The germline V gene has CDR1 SGHDT and CDR2 YYEEEE. Trimming shortened V by 3 bases and J by 4 bases, and 13 bases separated the two germline ends. CDR3 residues: CASSSQGSLNEKLFF. For the CDR3, the DNA is TGTGCCAGCAGCTCCCAGGGGAGCCTTAATGAAAAACTGTTTTTT.

The chain links TRBV7-2 to TRBJ2-1; weak D call: TRBD1 (6 bases). This CDR3 spans 14 amino acids. Germline CDR1 and CDR2: SGHTA and FQGNSA. V lost 1 base and J lost 7, with 11 bases in between. CDR3 residues: CASSLGVQGNEQFF. The CDR3 DNA sequence: TGTGCCAGCAGCTTAGGAGTTCAGGGGAATGAGCAGTTCTTC.

The J gene is TRBJ1-6, the V gene TRBV4-1; a possible D gene is TRBD1 (5 bases). Trimming removed 0 bases from V and 4 bases from J, with 7 bases in between. The CDR3 sequence is 15 residues long. The germline V gene has CDR1 MGHRA and CDR2 YSYEKL. CDR3 coding DNA: TGCGCCAGCAGCCAAGAGGAGGGGTATAATTCACCCCTCCACTTT. Protein sequence: CASSQEEGYNSPLHF.

The chain employs TRBV27 and TRBJ2-7; D might be TRBD1 (5 bases). The length of the CDR3 is 15 residues. V shed 2 bases and J shed 4 bases, with 15 bases lying between them. Per the germline V gene, CDR1 is MNHEY and CDR2 is SMNVEV (reference sequence). DNA of the CDR3: TGTGCCAGCAGTTTAGGACACACTCTTTCTTACGAGCAGTACTTC. Translating it yields CASSLGHTLSYEQYF.

As concerns this clone: A junction end diverges from the germline sequence, so it may reflect a read error. The chain recombines TRBV7-7 with TRBJ2-3, with 7 bases that match TRBD2. The CDR3 length is 17 residues. Germline CDR1 is SSHAT and CDR2 is FNYEAQ (reference sequence). This chain's CDR3 is CASSLSPGLSGADTQYF. DNA for the CDR3: TGTGCTAGCAGCCTAAGTCCGGGACTCAGCGGGGCAGATACGCAGTATTTT.

This clone showed up just once. The CDR3 sequence: CASRRGSGNEQFF. Here the CDR3 DNA reads TGTGCCAGCAGGCGGGGTAGCGGCAATGAGCAGTTCTTC. V gene TRBV6-5 combines with J gene TRBJ2-1; weak D call: TRBD2 (6 bases). This CDR3 has 13 residues. Per germline, CDR1 MNHEY and CDR2 SVGAGI. V dropped 6 bases and J dropped 6 bases, with 12 bases sitting between them.

The gene calls are TRBV6-5 and TRBJ2-1; perhaps TRBD1 as D (5 bases). Germline CDR1 MNHEY, CDR2 SVGAGI. Trimming took 5 bases from V and 15 from J, leaving 20 bases between them. This CDR3 is 13 amino acids long. The CDR3 region is CASSLQGSVVWFF. The CDR3, as DNA: TGTGCCAGCAGTCTTCAGGGTTCTGTCGTATGGTTCTTC.

This clone was counted a single time. This chain joins TRBV6-5 and TRBJ1-5, with a possible D match to TRBD1 (6 bases). Per the germline V gene, CDR1 is MNHEY and CDR2 is SVGAGI. Trimming pared 7 bases from V and 3 bases from J, leaving 16 bases between. This CDR3 spans 15 amino acids. Written as DNA, the CDR3 is TGTGCCAGCAATCAGGGGAGGGGGTACAATCAGCCCCAGCATTTT. This sequence encodes CASNQGRGYNQPQHF.

This chain links TRBV7-2 with TRBJ2-2; TRBD1 is a possible D gene (5 bases). CDR1 SGHTA and CDR2 FQGNSA come from the germline V gene. This CDR3 contains 17 residues. Trimming stripped 4 bases from V and 6 bases from J, with 21 bases between. In DNA, the CDR3 is TGTGCCAGCAGCTCGTACGCCGGACGAAGGGGCTCCGGGGAGCTGTTTTTT. This encodes CASSSYAGRRGSGELFF. The whole variable domain, remainder taken from reference TRBV7-2 and TRBJ2-2, is GAGVSQSPSNKVTEKGKDVELRCDPISGHTALYWYRQSLGQGLEFLIYFQGNSAPDKSGLPSDRFSAERTGGSVSTLTIQRTQQEDSAVYLCASSSYAGRRGSGELFFGEGSRLTVL.

The CDR3 is CASSLTGTTAYIQYF. For the CDR3, the DNA is TGTGCCAGCAGTCTCACCGGGACTACGGCGTACATTCAGTACTTC. The genes are TRBV28 and TRBJ2-4; 7 positions match TRBD2. The CDR3 totals 15 residues. V shed 5 bases, J shed 8 bases, and the junction held 12 bases outside the gene matches. The germline V gene has CDR1 MDHEN and CDR2 SYDVKM. Combining the CDR3 with reference TRBV28 and TRBJ2-4 gives the whole variable domain DVKVTQSSRYLVKRTGEKVFLECVQDMDHENMFWYRQDPGLGLRLIYFSYDVKMKEKGDIPEGYSVSREKKERFSLILESASTNQTSMYLCASSLTGTTAYIQYFGAGTRLSVL.

The V and J genes are TRBV5-1 and TRBJ2-5, with D hard to call. Deletions cut 2 bases from V and 2 bases from J, with 10 bases between. Germline CDR1 reads SGHRS; CDR2 reads YFSETQ. The CDR3 has 14 residues. The chain's CDR3 is CASSFVPRQETQYF. CDR3 nucleotide sequence: TGCGCCAGCAGCTTCGTGCCTAGACAAGAGACCCAGTACTTC.

V is TRBV6-5 and J is TRBJ2-1, with 11 positions matching TRBD2. V shed 2 bases, J shed 8 bases, and the junction held 5 bases outside the gene matches. The CDR3 covers 15 residues. CDR1 MNHEY and CDR2 SVGAGI come from the germline V gene. As DNA, the CDR3 is TGTGCCAGCAGTTACCGTAGCGGGAGGGGCGATGAGCAGTTCTTC. Translation: CASSYRSGRGDEQFF.

The chain employs TRBV2 and TRBJ1-3, with D possibly being TRBD1 (5 bases). The V gene's germline CDR1 is SNHLY and CDR2 FYNNEI. The CDR3 loop spans 15 amino acids. The V and J ends lost 5 bases and 0 bases respectively, with 11 bases between them. DNA of the CDR3: TGTGCCAGCAGTTCACAGGCAAACTCTGGAAACACCATATATTTT. Translated: CASSSQANSGNTIYF.

The gene calls are TRBV11-2 and TRBJ1-3, with D tentatively TRBD1 (6 bases). The CDR3 extends over 16 amino acids. Germline CDR1 reads SGHAT; CDR2 reads FQNNGV. Trimming took off 4 bases at V and 0 bases at J, with 13 bases between the two ends. The CDR3 bases are TGTGCCAGCAGCTGGACAGATGCAACCTCTGGAAACACCATATATTTT. Residues: CASSWTDATSGNTIYF.